The clone carrying this T cell receptor beta chain occurred once. The data stem from a study of control samples from healthy donors and cancer patients. Generated by immunoSEQ multiplex PCR, the TCRdb table keeps only in-frame clones and is missing some. Here the sample spans roughly 92,000 clones, 86% being singletons. Germline CDR1 and CDR2: SNHLY and FYNNEI. J was trimmed by 5 bases and V by 3 bases; bases with no gene match: 6. The CDR3 runs to 14 residues. The TCR originated in a woman aged 45-65 years in good health. Sequencing was done on a sample of blood. This chain uses TRBV2 with TRBJ2-5; 7 bases are a match to TRBD1. The CDR3 sequence is CASSEGRGTETQYF. For the CDR3, the DNA is TGTGCCAGCAGTGAGGGCAGGGGGACGGAGACCCAGTACTTC.